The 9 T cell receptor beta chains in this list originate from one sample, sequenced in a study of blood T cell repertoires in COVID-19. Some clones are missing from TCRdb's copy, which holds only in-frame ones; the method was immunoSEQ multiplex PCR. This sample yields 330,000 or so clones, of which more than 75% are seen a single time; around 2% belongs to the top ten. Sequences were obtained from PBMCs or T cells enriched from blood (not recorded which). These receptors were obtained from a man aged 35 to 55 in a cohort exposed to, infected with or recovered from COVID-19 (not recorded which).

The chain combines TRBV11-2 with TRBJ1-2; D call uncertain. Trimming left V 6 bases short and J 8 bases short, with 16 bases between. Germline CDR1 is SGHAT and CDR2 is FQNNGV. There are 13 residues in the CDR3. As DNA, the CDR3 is TGTGCCAGCAGGGAACAGACGTCCTGGGGCTACACCTTC. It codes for CASREQTSWGYTF.

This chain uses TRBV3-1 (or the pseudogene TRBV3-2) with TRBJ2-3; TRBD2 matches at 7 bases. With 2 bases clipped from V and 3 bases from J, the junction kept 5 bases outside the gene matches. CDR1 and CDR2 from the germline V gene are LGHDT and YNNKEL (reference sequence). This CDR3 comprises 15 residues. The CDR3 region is CASSQFAGETDTQYF. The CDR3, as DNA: TGTGCCAGCAGCCAATTTGCGGGAGAGACAGATACGCAGTATTTT.

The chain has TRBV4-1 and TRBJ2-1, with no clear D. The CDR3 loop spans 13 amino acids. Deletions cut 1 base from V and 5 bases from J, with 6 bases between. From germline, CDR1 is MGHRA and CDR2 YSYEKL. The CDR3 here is CASSQVRNNEQFF. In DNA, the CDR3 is TGCGCCAGCAGCCAAGTCAGGAACAATGAGCAGTTCTTC.

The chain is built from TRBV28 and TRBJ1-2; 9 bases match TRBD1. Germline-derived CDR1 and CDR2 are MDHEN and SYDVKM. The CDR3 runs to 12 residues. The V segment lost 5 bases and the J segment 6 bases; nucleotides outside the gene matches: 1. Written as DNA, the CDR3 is TGTGCCAGCAGTAGGACAGGGGATGGCTACACCTTC. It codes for CASSRTGDGYTF.

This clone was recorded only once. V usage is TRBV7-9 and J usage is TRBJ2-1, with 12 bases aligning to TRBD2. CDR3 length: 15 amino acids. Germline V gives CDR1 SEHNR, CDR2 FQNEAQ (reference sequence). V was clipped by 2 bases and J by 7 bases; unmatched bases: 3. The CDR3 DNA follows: TGTGCCAGCAGCTTATTGACTAGCGGGAGTAATGAGCAGTTCTTC. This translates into CASSLLTSGSNEQFF.

The CDR3 loop is CASRDIDYEQYF. CDR3 bases: TGTGCCAGCCGGGACATTGACTACGAGCAGTACTTC. The chain has TRBV2 and TRBJ2-7, with a weak D call TRBD1 (6 bases). This CDR3 is 12 amino acids long. Germline CDR1 is SNHLY and CDR2 is FYNNEI. The V and J ends lost 8 bases and 3 bases respectively, with 11 bases between them. Variable domain in full (rest from reference TRBV2 and TRBJ2-7): EPEVTQTPSHQVTQMGQEVILRCVPISNHLYFYWYRQILGQKVEFLVSFYNNEISEKSEIFDDQFSVERPDGSNFTLKIRSTKLEDSAMYFCASRDIDYEQYFGPGTRLTVT.

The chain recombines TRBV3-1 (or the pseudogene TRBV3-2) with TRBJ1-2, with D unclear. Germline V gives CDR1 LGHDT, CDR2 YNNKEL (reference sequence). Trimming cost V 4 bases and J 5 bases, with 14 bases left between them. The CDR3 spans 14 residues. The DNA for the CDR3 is TGTGCCAGCAGCCCGGAGGCCCGGCGGTATGGCTACACCTTC. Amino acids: CASSPEARRYGYTF.

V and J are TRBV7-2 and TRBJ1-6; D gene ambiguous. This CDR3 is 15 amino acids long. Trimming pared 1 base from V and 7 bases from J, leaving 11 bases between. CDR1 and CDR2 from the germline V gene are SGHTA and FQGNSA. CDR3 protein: CASSLEPGGNSPLHF. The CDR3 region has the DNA TGTGCCAGCAGCTTAGAGCCAGGCGGGAATTCACCCCTCCACTTT.

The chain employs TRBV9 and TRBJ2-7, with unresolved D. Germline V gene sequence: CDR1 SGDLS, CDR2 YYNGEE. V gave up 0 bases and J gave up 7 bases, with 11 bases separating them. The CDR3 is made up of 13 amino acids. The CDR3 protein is CASSVAVLGEQYF. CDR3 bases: TGTGCCAGCAGCGTAGCCGTCCTAGGAGAGCAGTACTTC.